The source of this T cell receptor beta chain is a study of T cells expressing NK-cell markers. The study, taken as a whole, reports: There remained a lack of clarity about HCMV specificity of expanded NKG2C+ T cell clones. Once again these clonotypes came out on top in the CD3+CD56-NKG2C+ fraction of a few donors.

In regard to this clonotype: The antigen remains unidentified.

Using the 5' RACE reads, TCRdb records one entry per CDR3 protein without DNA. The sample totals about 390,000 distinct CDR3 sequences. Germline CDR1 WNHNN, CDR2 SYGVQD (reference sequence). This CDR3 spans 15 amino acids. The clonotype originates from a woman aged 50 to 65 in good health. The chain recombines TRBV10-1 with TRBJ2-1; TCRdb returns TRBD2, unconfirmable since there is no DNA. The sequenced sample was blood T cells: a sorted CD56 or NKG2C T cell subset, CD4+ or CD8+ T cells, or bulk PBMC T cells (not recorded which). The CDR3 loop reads CASSEPTGGPLVWFF.